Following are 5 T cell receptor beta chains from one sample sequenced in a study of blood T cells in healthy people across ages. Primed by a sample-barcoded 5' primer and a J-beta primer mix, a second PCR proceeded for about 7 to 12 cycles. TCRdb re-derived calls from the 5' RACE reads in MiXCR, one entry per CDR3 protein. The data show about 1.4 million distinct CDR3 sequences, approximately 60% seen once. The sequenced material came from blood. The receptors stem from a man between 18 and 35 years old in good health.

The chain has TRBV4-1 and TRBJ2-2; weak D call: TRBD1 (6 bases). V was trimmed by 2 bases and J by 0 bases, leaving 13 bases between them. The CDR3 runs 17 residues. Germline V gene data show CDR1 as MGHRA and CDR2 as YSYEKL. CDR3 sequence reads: CASSQPSDSTNTGELFF. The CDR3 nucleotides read TGCGCCAGCAGCCAACCTTCGGACAGCACGAACACCGGGGAGCTGTTTTTT.

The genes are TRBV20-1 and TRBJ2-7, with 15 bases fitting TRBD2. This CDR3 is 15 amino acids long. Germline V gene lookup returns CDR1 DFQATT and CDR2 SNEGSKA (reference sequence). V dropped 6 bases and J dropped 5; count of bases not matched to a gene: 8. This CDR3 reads CSAPGLAGGGNEQYF. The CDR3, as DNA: TGCAGTGCCCCGGGACTAGCGGGAGGCGGGAACGAGCAGTACTTC.

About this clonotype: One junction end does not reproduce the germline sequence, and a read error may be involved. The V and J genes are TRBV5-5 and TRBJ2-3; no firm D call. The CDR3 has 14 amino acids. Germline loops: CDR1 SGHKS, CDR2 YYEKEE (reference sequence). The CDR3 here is CASSLSTSTDMQYF. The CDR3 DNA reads TGTGCCAGCAGCTTGTCAACAAGCACAGATATGCAGTATTTT. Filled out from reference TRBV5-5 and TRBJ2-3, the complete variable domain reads DAGVTQSPTHLIKTRGQQVTLRCSPISGHKSVSWYQQVLGQGPQFIFQYYEKEERGRGNFPDRFSARQFPNYSSELNVNALLLGDSALYLCASSLSTSTDMQYFGPGTRLTVL.

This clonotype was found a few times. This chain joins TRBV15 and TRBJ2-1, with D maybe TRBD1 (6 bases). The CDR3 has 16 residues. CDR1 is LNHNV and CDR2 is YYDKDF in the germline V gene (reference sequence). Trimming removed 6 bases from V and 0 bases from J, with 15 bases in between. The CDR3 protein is CATSTRTVSSYNEQFF. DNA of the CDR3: TGTGCCACCAGTACGAGGACAGTAAGCTCCTACAATGAGCAGTTCTTC.

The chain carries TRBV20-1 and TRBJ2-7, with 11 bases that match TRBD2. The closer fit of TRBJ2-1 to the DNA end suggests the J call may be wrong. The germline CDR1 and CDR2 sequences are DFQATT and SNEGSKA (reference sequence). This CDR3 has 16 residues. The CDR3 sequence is CSASGRASGRSDEQFF. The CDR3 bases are TGCAGTGCCTCAGGTCGGGCTAGCGGGAGGAGTGATGAGCAGTTCTTC.